Below are 21 T cell receptor beta chains sequenced from a single sample in a study of blood T cells in healthy people across ages. Combining a sample-barcoded 5' primer with a J-beta primer mix, a second PCR ran for 7 to 11 cycles. TCRdb redid the calling of the 5' RACE reads with MiXCR, one entry per CDR3 protein. Here the sample spans about 1.4 million distinct CDR3 sequences, roughly 64% being singletons. The sequencing input was blood. These receptors came from a man aged 18 to 29 in good health.

The chain recombines TRBV27 with TRBJ2-7; no firm D call. V lost 2 bases to trimming and J lost 2 bases, with 19 bases between them. Germline V CDR1 and CDR2: MNHEY, SMNVEV (reference sequence). The CDR3 runs 17 residues. In nucleotides, the CDR3 is TGTGCCAGCAGTTTAGGTGGCTATAGGCAGCACCCCTACGAGCAGTACTTC. This gives the protein CASSLGGYRQHPYEQYF.

V is TRBV7-9 and J is TRBJ1-1; D not resolved. The ends were cut back, 5 bases at V and 4 bases at J, with 8 bases in the middle. The CDR3 totals 12 residues. Germline CDR1 is SEHNR and CDR2 is FQNEAQ (reference sequence). CDR3 bases: TGTGCCAGCAGCCCCGAGATCACTGAAGCTTTCTTT. Its translation: CASSPEITEAFF.

The chain employs TRBV7-9 and TRBJ2-5, with a tentative D call TRBD2 (5 bases). Trimming shortened V by 6 bases and J by 2 bases, and 16 bases separated the two germline ends. CDR1 is SEHNR and CDR2 is FQNEAQ in the germline V gene (reference sequence). The CDR3 runs 15 residues. The CDR3 bases are TGTGCCAGCAGTACATCCGGAGGAATTCAAGAGACCCAGTACTTC. Encoded protein: CASSTSGGIQETQYF.

The chain has TRBV11-2 and TRBJ2-1; 13 nucleotides match TRBD2. The V segment lost 9 bases and the J segment 9 bases; nucleotides outside the gene matches: 5. This CDR3 spans 13 amino acids. Germline CDR1 SGHAT, CDR2 FQNNGV. The CDR3 is CASLGLAGVEQFF. The CDR3 nucleotides are TGTGCCAGTCTTGGACTAGCGGGAGTTGAGCAGTTCTTC.

The J gene is TRBJ2-7, the V gene TRBV27; 10 nucleotides agree with TRBD1. This CDR3 has 15 residues. With V trimmed by 4 bases and J by 2 bases, 5 bases remained unmatched. CDR1 and CDR2 from the germline V gene are MNHEY and SMNVEV (reference sequence). The CDR3 sequence is CASSWTDRGPYEQYF. The DNA of the CDR3 is TGTGCCAGCAGTTGGACCGACAGGGGGCCCTACGAGCAGTACTTC.

This chain links TRBV5-1 with TRBJ2-1, with D possibly being TRBD1 or TRBD2 (6 bases each). V was pared by 4 bases and J by 7 bases, with 18 bases between. The CDR3 contains 15 residues. The V gene's germline CDR1 is SGHRS and CDR2 YFSETQ. CDR3 loop: CASSPGGGTHNEQFF. The CDR3 DNA follows: TGCGCCAGCAGCCCCGGGGGCGGGACTCATAATGAGCAGTTCTTC.

V and J are TRBV6-2 or TRBV6-3 and TRBJ2-7; D is ambiguous. The CDR3 extends over 14 amino acids. The V end lost 5 bases, the J end lost 4 bases, and 15 bases lay between the germline ends. The germline V gene has CDR1 MNHEY and CDR2 SVGEGT. Written as DNA, the CDR3 is TGTGCCAGCAGTAAGCCGGGCCTGGATTACGAGCAGTACTTC. Amino acid sequence: CASSKPGLDYEQYF.

The V and J genes are TRBV15 and TRBJ2-3, with TRBD2 matching 11 bases. CDR1 is LNHNV and CDR2 is YYDKDF in the germline V gene (reference sequence). The CDR3 has 19 residues. V shed 5 bases, J shed 6 bases, and the junction held 19 bases outside the gene matches. CDR3 in amino acids: CATSDSLKTLAGGIDTQYF. In nucleotides, the CDR3 is TGTGCCACCAGCGATTCTCTAAAGACCCTAGCGGGGGGAATCGATACGCAGTATTTT.

This clonotype occurred a few times. The rearrangement links TRBV29-1 to TRBJ2-2; D remains unclear. CDR1 and CDR2 from the germline V gene are SQVTM and ANQGSEA. V was shortened by 6 bases and J by 7 bases, with 12 bases between the two germline ends. This CDR3 has 12 amino acids. The CDR3 nucleotides are TGCAGCGTCGATGACGGCGGCGGGGAGCTGTTTTTT. Its protein is CSVDDGGGELFF.

This clonotype occurred a few times. The chain recombines TRBV7-9 with TRBJ1-2, with D possibly TRBD1 on 5 matching bases. Germline V gene data show CDR1 as SEHNR and CDR2 as FQNEAQ (reference sequence). The CDR3 is 16 residues long. The ends were cut back, 7 bases at V and 1 base at J, with 19 bases in the middle. The DNA of the CDR3 is TGTGCCAGCACCCCCAGAGAGACAGCACTTAACTATGGCTACACCTTC. Its protein product is CASTPRETALNYGYTF. Looking up the rest from reference TRBV7-9 and TRBJ1-2 gives the full variable domain: DTGVSQNPRHKITKRGQNVTFRCDPISEHNRLYWYRQTLGQGPEFLTYFQNEAQLEKSRLLSDRFSAERPKGSFSTLEIQRTEQGDSAMYLCASTPRETALNYGYTFGSGTRLTVV.

This chain joins TRBV10-3 and TRBJ2-5, with no clear D. V lost 2 bases to trimming and J lost 5 bases, with 9 bases between them. Germline V gene lookup returns CDR1 ENHRY and CDR2 SYGVKD. The CDR3 runs to 13 residues. The CDR3 protein is CAISEELVETQYF. CDR3 nucleotide sequence: TGTGCCATCAGTGAGGAGTTGGTGGAGACCCAGTACTTC.

This chain links TRBV20-1 with TRBJ2-1; D not resolved. V shed 6 bases and J shed 3 bases, with 12 bases lying between them. The CDR3 loop spans 13 amino acids. The germline gives CDR1 DFQATT, CDR2 SNEGSKA (reference sequence). Here the CDR3 DNA reads TGCAGTGCGAGTGCCCCGGACTACAATGAGCAGTTCTTC. It specifies CSASAPDYNEQFF.

The chain links TRBV20-1 to TRBJ2-4, with D unresolved. The CDR3 spans 15 residues. Germline V gives CDR1 DFQATT, CDR2 SNEGSKA (reference sequence). The ends were cut back, 0 bases at V and 6 bases at J, with 15 bases in the middle. CDR3 bases: TGCAGTGCTAGAGAACTCGGCCAGCGTGGAAACATTCAGTACTTC. Translated: CSARELGQRGNIQYF.

This clonotype was picked up a small number of times. The V and J genes are TRBV29-1 and TRBJ2-7; D is ambiguous. V lost 5 bases and J 3 bases, leaving 11 bases between the germline ends. CDR1 and CDR2 (germline): SQVTM, ANQGSEA. The CDR3 contains 12 residues. CDR3 protein: CSVSQEDYEQYF. The CDR3 DNA reads TGCAGCGTTAGCCAAGAAGACTACGAGCAGTACTTC.

This clonotype has ten or more counts. CDR3 protein: CSARLVGMTYEQYF. CDR3 DNA: TGCAGTGCTAGGTTGGTCGGCATGACCTACGAGCAGTACTTC. The chain joins TRBV20-1 to TRBJ2-7; no definite D call. CDR1 and CDR2 (germline): DFQATT, SNEGSKA (reference sequence). The ends were cut back, 3 bases at V and 2 bases at J, with 14 bases in the middle. The CDR3 consists of 14 residues.

V is TRBV10-3 and J is TRBJ2-5; 9 positions agree with TRBD2. CDR3 length: 16 residues. Losses at the gene ends were 0 bases for V and 11 bases for J; bases not matched to a gene: 13. CDR1 ENHRY and CDR2 SYGVKD come from the germline V gene. DNA of the CDR3: TGTGCCATCAGTGAGTCGCGTGGCGGGGGGGCCTATGAGCAGTACTTC. Amino acid sequence: CAISESRGGGAYEQYF.

In its sample, this clonotype was seen once. The chain has TRBV11-2 and TRBJ2-1, with 8 positions matching TRBD2. Germline loops: CDR1 SGHAT, CDR2 FQNNGV. The V and J ends lost 6 bases and 8 bases, in that order; junction bases with no gene match: 15. This CDR3 contains 16 residues. DNA for the CDR3: TGTGCCAGCAGAACCGCAACTCTAGACGGGAGGGATGAGCAGTTCTTC. Translating it yields CASRTATLDGRDEQFF.

V is TRBV7-2 and J is TRBJ2-7; D unclear. Per germline, CDR1 SGHTA and CDR2 FQGNSA. This CDR3 contains 14 residues. The V gene lost 2 bases and the J gene lost 2 bases, with 10 bases spanning the gap. The DNA of the CDR3 is TGTGCCAGCAGCTTAACCCCCACCGCCTACGAGCAGTACTTC. Translated: CASSLTPTAYEQYF.

The rearrangement links TRBV29-1 to TRBJ2-5; 8 positions match TRBD1. The CDR3 has 15 residues. CDR1 SQVTM and CDR2 ANQGSEA come from the germline V gene. The V segment lost 3 bases and the J segment 1 base; nucleotides outside the gene matches: 7. In DNA form, the CDR3 reads TGCAGCGTTGATCAAAGTGGGACAGGCCAAGAGACCCAGTACTTC. It yields the protein CSVDQSGTGQETQYF. The complete variable domain, with remaining parts taken from reference TRBV29-1 and TRBJ2-5, reads SAVISQKPSRDICQRGTSLTIQCQVDSQVTMMFWYRQQPGQSLTLIATANQGSEATYESGFVIDKFPISRPNLTFSTLTVSNMSPEDSSIYLCSVDQSGTGQETQYFGPGTRLLVL.

This chain links TRBV4-1 with TRBJ1-2; TRBD1 matches 7 bases. With 1 base clipped from V and 8 bases from J, the junction kept 10 bases outside the gene matches. The CDR3 spans 15 residues. Germline CDR1 reads MGHRA; CDR2 reads YSYEKL. DNA of the CDR3: TGCGCCAGCAGCCAAGTGCAGGGGGATATGGGGGGCTACACCTTC. It is translated as CASSQVQGDMGGYTF.

The chain joins TRBV7-2 to TRBJ2-4; TRBD2 matches 7 bases. Looked up from germline, CDR1 is SGHTA and CDR2 is FQGNSA. CDR3 length equals 15 residues. Trimming removed 2 bases from V and 11 bases from J; junction bases left unmatched: 12. DNA for the CDR3: TGTGCCAGCAGCTTATCGGCGGCAGGCCGGGGGGTTCAGTACTTC. Amino acids: CASSLSAAGRGVQYF.